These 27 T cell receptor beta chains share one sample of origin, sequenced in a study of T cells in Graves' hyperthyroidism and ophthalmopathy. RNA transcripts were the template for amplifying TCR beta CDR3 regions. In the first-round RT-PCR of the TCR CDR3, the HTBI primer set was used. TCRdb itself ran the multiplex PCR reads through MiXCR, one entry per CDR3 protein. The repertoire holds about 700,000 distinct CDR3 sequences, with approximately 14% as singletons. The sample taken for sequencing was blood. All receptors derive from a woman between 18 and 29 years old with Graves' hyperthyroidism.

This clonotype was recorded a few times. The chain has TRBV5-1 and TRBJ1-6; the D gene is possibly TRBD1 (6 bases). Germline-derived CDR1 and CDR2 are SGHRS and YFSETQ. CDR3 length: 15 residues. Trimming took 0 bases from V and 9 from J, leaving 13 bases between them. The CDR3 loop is CASSLAWTEISPLHF. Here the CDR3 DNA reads TGCGCCAGCAGCTTGGCCTGGACAGAAATTTCACCCCTCCACTTT.

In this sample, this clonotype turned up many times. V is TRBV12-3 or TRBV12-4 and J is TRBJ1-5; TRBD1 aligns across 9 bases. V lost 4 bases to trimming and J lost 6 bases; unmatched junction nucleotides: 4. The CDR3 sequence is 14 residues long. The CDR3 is CASSYGDRVQPQHF. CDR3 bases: TGTGCCAGCAGTTATGGGGACAGGGTTCAGCCCCAGCATTTT.

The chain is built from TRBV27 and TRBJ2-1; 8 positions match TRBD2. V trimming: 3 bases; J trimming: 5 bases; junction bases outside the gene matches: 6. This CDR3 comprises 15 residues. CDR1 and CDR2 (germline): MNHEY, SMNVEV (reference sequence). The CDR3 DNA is TGTGCCAGCAGTTTTTCTACTAGCGGTAACAATGAGCAGTTCTTC. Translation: CASSFSTSGNNEQFF.

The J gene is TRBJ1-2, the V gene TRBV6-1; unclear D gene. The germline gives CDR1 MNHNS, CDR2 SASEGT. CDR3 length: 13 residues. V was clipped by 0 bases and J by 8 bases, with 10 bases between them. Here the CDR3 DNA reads TGTGCCAGCAGTGAAGCGCTTCGGGTCGGCTACACCTTC. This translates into CASSEALRVGYTF.

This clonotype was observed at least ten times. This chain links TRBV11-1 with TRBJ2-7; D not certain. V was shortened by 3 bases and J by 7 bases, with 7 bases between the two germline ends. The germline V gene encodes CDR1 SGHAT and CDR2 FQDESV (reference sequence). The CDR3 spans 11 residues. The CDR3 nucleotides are TGTGCCAGCAGCTTCAGGAGTGAGCAGTACTTC. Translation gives CASSFRSEQYF.

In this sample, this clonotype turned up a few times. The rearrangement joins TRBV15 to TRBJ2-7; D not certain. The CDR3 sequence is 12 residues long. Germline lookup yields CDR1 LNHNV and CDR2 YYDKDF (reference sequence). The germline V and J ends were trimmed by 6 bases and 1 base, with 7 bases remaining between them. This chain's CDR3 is CATRDGSYEQYF. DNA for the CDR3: TGTGCCACCAGAGACGGGTCCTACGAGCAGTACTTC.

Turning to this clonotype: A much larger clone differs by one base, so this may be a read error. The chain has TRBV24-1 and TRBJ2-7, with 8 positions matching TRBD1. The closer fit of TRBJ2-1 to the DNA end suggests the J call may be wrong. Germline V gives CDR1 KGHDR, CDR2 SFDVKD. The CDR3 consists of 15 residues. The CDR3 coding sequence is TGTGCCACCAGTGACCCCGGGACAGGCCACTACGAGCAGTTCTTC. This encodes CATSDPGTGHYEQFF.

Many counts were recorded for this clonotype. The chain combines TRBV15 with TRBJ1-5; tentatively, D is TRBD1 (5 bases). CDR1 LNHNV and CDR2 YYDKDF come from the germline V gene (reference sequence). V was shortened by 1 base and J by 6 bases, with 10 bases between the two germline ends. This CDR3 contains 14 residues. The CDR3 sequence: CATSRARGGQPQHF. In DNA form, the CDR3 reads TGTGCCACCAGCAGAGCTAGGGGCGGTCAGCCCCAGCATTTT.

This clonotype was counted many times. The CDR3 here is CSVASARGSGYTF. The CDR3 DNA sequence: TGCAGCGTTGCTTCCGCCAGGGGGTCTGGCTACACCTTC. The chain uses TRBV29-1 and TRBJ1-2; TRBD1 matches at 7 bases. Unmatched junction bases numbered 9, after V lost 4 bases and J lost 7 bases. The CDR3 is 13 residues long. Looked up from germline, CDR1 is SQVTM and CDR2 is ANQGSEA.

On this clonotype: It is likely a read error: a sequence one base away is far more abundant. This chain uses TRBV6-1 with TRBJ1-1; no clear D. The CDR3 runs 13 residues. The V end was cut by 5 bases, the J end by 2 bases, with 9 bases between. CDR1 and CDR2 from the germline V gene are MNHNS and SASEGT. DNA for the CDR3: TGTGCCAGCAGTCTCAGGATAAACACTGAAGCTTTCTTT. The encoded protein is CASSLRINTEAFF.

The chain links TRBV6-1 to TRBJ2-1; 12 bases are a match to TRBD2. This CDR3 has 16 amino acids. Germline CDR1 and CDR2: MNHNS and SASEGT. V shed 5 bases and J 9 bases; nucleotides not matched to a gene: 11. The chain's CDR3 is CASSPLLASGRVEQFF. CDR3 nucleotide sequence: TGTGCCAGCAGTCCCCTCCTGGCTAGCGGGAGGGTTGAGCAGTTCTTC.

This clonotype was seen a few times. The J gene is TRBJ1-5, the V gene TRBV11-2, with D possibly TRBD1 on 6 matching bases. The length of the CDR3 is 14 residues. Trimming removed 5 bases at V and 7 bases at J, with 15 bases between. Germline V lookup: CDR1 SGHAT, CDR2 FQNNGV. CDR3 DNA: TGTGCCAGCAGCCCAGGGGTCGGGGGCCAGCCCCAGCATTTT. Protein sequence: CASSPGVGGQPQHF.

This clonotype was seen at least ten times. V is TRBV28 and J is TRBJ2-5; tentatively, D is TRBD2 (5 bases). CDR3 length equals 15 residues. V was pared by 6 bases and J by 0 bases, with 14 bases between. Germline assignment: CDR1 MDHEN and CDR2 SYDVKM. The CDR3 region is CASRTLDGDQETQYF. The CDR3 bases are TGTGCCAGCAGGACTCTGGACGGGGACCAAGAGACCCAGTACTTC.

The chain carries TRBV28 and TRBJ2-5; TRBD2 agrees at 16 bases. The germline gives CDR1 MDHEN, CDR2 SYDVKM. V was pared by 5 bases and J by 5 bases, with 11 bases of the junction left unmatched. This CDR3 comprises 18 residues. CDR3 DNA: TGTGCCAGCAGTCCTGGGACTAGCGGGAGGGCCTTACGGGAGACCCAGTACTTC. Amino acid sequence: CASSPGTSGRALRETQYF.

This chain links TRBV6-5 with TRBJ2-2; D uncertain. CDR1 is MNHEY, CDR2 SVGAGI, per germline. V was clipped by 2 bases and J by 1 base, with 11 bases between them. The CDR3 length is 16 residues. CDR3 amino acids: CASSYRVYQNTGELFF. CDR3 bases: TGTGCCAGCAGTTACCGGGTATACCAGAACACCGGGGAGCTGTTTTTT.

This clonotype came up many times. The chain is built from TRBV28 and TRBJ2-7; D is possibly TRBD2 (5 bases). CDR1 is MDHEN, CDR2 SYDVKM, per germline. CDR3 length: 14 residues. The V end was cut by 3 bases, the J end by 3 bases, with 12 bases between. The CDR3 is CASSFFSGSYEQYF. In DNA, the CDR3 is TGTGCCAGCAGTTTTTTTTCGGGAAGCTACGAGCAGTACTTC.

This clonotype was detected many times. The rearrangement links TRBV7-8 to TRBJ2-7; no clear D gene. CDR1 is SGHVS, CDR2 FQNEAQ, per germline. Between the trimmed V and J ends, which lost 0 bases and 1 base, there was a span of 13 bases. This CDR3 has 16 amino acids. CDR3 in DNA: TGTGCCAGCAGCTTAGCCCCGAACCTGGGGTCCTACGAGCAGTACTTC. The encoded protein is CASSLAPNLGSYEQYF.

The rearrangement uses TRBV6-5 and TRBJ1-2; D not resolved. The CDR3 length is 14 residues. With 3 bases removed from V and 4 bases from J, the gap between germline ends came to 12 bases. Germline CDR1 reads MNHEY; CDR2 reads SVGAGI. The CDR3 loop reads CASSYKGNGYGYTF. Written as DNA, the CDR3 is TGTGCCAGCAGTTATAAAGGGAACGGCTATGGCTACACCTTC.

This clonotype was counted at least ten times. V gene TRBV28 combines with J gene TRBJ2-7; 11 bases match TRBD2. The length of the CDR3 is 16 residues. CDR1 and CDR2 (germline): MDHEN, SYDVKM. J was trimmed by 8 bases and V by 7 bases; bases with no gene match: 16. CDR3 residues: CASTQRTSGWATKQYF. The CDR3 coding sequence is TGTGCCAGCACCCAGAGGACTAGCGGGTGGGCTACGAAGCAGTACTTC.

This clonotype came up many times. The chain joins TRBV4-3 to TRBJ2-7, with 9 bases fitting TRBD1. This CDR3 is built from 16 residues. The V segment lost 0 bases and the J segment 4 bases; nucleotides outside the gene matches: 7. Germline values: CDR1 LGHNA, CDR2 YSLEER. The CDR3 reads CASSQDGTGTAYEQYF. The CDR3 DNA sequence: TGCGCCAGCAGCCAAGACGGGACAGGGACGGCGTACGAGCAGTACTTC.

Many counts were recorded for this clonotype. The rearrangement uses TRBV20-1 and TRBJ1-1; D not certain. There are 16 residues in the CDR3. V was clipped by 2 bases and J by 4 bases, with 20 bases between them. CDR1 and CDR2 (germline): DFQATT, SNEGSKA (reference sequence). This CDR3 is CSARTPRWEAATEAFF. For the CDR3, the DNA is TGCAGTGCTAGAACCCCCCGGTGGGAGGCCGCCACTGAAGCTTTCTTT.

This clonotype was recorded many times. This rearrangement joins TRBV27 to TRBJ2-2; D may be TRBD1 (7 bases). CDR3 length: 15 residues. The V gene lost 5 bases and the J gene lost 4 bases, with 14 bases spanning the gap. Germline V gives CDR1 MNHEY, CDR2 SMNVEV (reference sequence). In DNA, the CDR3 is TGTGCCAGCAGTCTGACCAGGGGGGCCACCGGGGAGCTGTTTTTT. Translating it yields CASSLTRGATGELFF.

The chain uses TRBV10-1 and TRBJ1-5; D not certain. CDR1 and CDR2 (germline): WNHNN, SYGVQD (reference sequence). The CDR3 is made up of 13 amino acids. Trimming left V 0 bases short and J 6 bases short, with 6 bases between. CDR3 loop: CASSESGSQPQHF. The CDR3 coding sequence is TGCGCCAGCAGTGAGTCGGGCAGTCAGCCCCAGCATTTT.

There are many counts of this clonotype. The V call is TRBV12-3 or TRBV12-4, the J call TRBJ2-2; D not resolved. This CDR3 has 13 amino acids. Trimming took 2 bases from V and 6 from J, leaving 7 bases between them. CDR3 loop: CASSLSAPGELFF. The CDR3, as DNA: TGTGCCAGCAGTTTATCGGCGCCCGGGGAGCTGTTTTTT.

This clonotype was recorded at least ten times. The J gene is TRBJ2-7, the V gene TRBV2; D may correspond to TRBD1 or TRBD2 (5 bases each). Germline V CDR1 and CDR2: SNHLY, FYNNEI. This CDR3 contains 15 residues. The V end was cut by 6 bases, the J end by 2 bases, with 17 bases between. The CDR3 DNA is TGTGCCAGCAGGGGGACGGTTGAGGGCCCCTACGAGCAGTACTTC. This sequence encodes CASRGTVEGPYEQYF.

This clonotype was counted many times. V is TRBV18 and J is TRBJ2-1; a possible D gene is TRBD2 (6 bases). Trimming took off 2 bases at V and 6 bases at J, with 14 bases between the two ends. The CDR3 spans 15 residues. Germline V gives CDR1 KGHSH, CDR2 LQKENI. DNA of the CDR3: TGTGCCAGCTCACCAGCGTGGGGGGTAAGCAATGAGCAGTTCTTC. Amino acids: CASSPAWGVSNEQFF.

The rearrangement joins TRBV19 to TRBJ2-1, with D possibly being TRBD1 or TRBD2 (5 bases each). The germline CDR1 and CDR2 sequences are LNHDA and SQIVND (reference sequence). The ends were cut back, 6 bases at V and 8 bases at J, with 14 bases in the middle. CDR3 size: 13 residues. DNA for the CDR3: TGTGCCAGTAGCCCGGGACCAGCCCATGAGCAGTTCTTC. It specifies CASSPGPAHEQFF.